The subject of this entry is one T cell receptor beta chain. This clone appeared a few times. Its antigen has not been determined. Per-base quality was not reported, and no clone a single base away is much larger than it. The entry originates in a study of cytomegalovirus exposure and HLA in healthy donors (dated by TCRdb to about 2017). Concerning the study at large: An earlier analysis of roughly 610 of the donors reported 276 Gb of sequence data and around 100 million unique TCR beta sequences obtained from around 180 million T cells. HLA typing included class I and class II loci at four-digit resolution. Every repertoire in the discovery cohort had been generated on one and the same sequencing platform. High-throughput TCR immunosequencing, statistical association of individual TCRs with disease status, and machine learning were combined to predict cytomegalovirus infection status. To study patterns of TCR occurrence, a later analysis re-analyzed previously published TCR beta repertoires from around 670 donors and added high-resolution HLA genotyping. Of the approximately 400 genotyped donors, approximately 82% fell in the genetic ancestry cluster associated with self-reported Caucasian donors. Alongside the repertoire data, information on donor age, sex, ethnicity and CMV serostatus was compiled. A later genetic analysis took genome-wide SNP genotypes for about 65% of the 666 donors and used that subset as a discovery cohort. In the later analysis, no new phenotypic data were used to find candidate immune exposures; instead, reliance was placed on TCR beta sequences and their occurrence across donors. Among about 360 genotyped donors of the cohort, an average of around 240,000 unique TCR beta nucleotide sequences were sequenced per donor, roughly 18% of them non-productive. The study aimed to test whether signatures of past pathogen exposure could be identified by cataloging public T cell receptors. Roughly 300 gigabases of sequencing data and 70 million to 85 million unique TCR sequences were included in an early release covering about 700 HLA-typed donors. The number of typed donors differed by locus: roughly 620-630 for A, B, C, DRB1 and DQB1; about 520 for DQA1; 606 for DPA1; and 450 to 480 for DPB1. The study used immunosequencing to profile the T cell repertoires of 600 to 850 subjects and linked those repertoires to cytomegalovirus serostatus. In addition to the first cohort of 666 subjects, a separate validation cohort of some 120 different subjects was used. To decide whether each TCR beta V gene segment behaved as functional or pseudogenic, an earlier analysis of several hundred of the donors relied on high-throughput TCR beta sequencing. Because of strong linkage in the cohort, five DR-DQ haplotypes were treated as single units for association and clustering.

Overall study outcomes, separate from this receptor: The study gave a list of over 150 TCR beta chains associated with cytomegalovirus. In a later analysis, the rate of TCR association differed among HLA loci, with DRB1 alleles having the most associated TCRs and HLA-C alleles having the fewest. CMV serostatus was the only immune exposure information available for the cohort. This cohort had only TCR beta chains sequenced, and the lack of alpha or paired-chain data limited which features could be detected. Compared with equally common non-associated chains, HLA-associated TCR beta chains in a later analysis were more clonally expanded and had lower generation probabilities. In vitro tests confirmed that a few of the cytomegalovirus-associated TCR beta chains recognize cytomegalovirus antigens. Around 16 rarely observed V segments, including chromosome 9 orphons, were excluded from the earlier analysis of several hundred of the donors because counts were too low. Strong co-occurrence of HLA alleles, especially DR and DQ, made assigning TCR associations to individual alleles difficult. Some IMGT-functional V segments, including TRBV6-2 and TRBV6-3, could not be distinguished by the 87-base-pair reads and were therefore excluded. In an earlier analysis of some 500 of the donors, most TCR beta V segments were observed in productive rearrangements about 87% or about 30% of the time, broadly matching IMGT annotations. The sequencing pipeline was judged likely to have produced a cluster of highly shared sequence variants as a technical artifact. In a later genetic analysis, fewer N-insertions in productive TCRs were reported among donors in an Asian-associated ancestry cluster than the approximately 710-donor mean. A later genetic analysis associated a missense DCLRE1C variant with V-gene and J-gene trimming of TCR beta chains, and an independent cohort replicated the association. Several of the top co-occurrence clusters appeared to be linked to parvovirus B19, influenza, CMV and Epstein-Barr virus, according to a later analysis. Most CMV-associated TCR beta chains appeared to be HLA-restricted in a later analysis, and the HLA associations seemed to be driven largely by CMV exposure. A later analysis associated 16,951 TCR beta sequences with specific HLA alleles at a false discovery rate of 0.05. Cytomegalovirus status was reported to be diagnosed by the classifier with high specificity and sensitivity in both the original and validation cohorts. HLA typing was unavailable for some donors at each locus, so association tests used only the typed subset. Sequencing depth was assumed to be roughly uniform across donors in the presence/absence analyses, though that assumption may not hold. A further reported finding was that TCR beta sequences accurately predicted the HLA-A and HLA-B alleles for most subjects in the first cohort. According to the authors, the approach could potentially be generalized to other disease states and immunological phenotypes. Linkage disequilibrium might explain the correlated functional status among segregating V segments, but an unknown experimental factor could not be ruled out. Most TCR sequences were observed very rarely across donors, whereas some public TCRs were present in many individuals.

The junction shows trimming of 6 bases on V and 1 base on J, plus 15 bases between the germline ends. As encoded in the germline V gene (reference sequence), CDR1 is LNHDA while CDR2 is SQIVND. Inclusive of the bounding cysteine and phenylalanine, the CDR3 is 15 residues long. Only CDR3 DNA remains: 45 bases, in frame from the first base. In total, more than 500 healthy bone marrow donors made up the cohort. At the time of sampling, every cohort member was nominally healthy, though immune exposures that went unrecorded were likely present. The donor was CMV seropositive and was included in the group of 250 to 300 seropositive cohort members. Every donor gave a peripheral blood sample, and the peripheral blood mononuclear cells from that sample were used for TCR beta sequencing. Genomic DNA was extracted from the blood cell samples with the Qiagen DNeasy Blood Extraction Kit. Library prep was done by the immunoSEQ multiplex PCR assay. For the multiplex PCR, a mixture combining 60 forward primers for TCR Vbeta segments and 13 reverse primers for TCR Jbeta segments was used. A multiplex PCR assay on genomic DNA amplified the CDR3 region of rearranged TCR beta genes. Amplified TCR beta libraries were sequenced as 87-base-pair reads on the Illumina HiSeq System. Per the source publication's procedure: In a later analysis, around 80 million unique TCR beta chains were counted across the roughly 670 repertoires, and roughly 9.9 million of these chains were shared by at least two donors. A nearest-neighbor algorithm error-corrected the raw reads and collapsed the reads into unique sequences, merging closely related sequences to remove PCR and sequencing errors. CDR3 sequences were aligned to IMGT reference sequences to assign V, D and J gene segments. For a sequence to be retained, a match of at least six nucleotides was required to both a V gene segment and a J gene segment. Rearrangements were called productive when the CDR3 lacked stop codons and stayed in frame with V and J; all others were non-productive. CDR3 was defined according to IMGT convention as the region running from the second conserved V-encoded cysteine to the conserved J-encoded phenylalanine. In an earlier analysis of just under 600 of the donors, sequences lacking an unambiguous match to a single V gene segment were excluded. In an earlier analysis of several hundred of the donors, V segments were called functional above 56.7% productive rearrangements and were called segregating when the between-donor standard deviation exceeded 5%. To diagnose cytomegalovirus status from the catalog of TCR beta chain sequences, a statistical classification framework was built. In a later analysis, V and J genes were assigned by comparing TCR nucleotide sequences against IMGT/GENE-DB human TR gene sequences. Using the TCRdist pipeline, a later analysis assigned CDR3 sequences along with most-parsimonious VDJ recombination scenarios. In a later analysis, every TCR beta chain was defined by the combination of its CDR3 amino acid sequence and its V-gene family, and reads without a unique V-gene family were dropped. To address suspected cross-contamination and a sequencing artifact, a later analysis removed roughly 580 highly shared, low-generation-probability nucleotide sequences. In a later analysis, a clonal expansion index was calculated for each public chain from normalized within-repertoire ranks of inferred template counts. In a later analysis, generation probabilities were computed with a VDJ recombination model fitted to out-of-frame rearrangements, and the resulting probabilities were checked against IGoR. A later analysis scored TCR-TCR, TCR-HLA and TCR-CMV co-occurrence with hypergeometric tests, applying a repertoire-size bias correction to TCR pairs. To estimate false discovery rates, a later analysis permuted the HLA or CMV assignments 20 times. In a later analysis, co-occurring TCRs were grouped using DBSCAN, and TCRdist sequence similarity was added for clustering within HLA-allele-positive subsets. Repertoires with fewer than 30,000 or more than 120,000 public chains were left out of co-occurrence clustering, as were about five repertoires with anomalous nucleotide sharing. In its TCRdb copy, this immuneACCESS table keeps in-frame sequences only and misses some clones. Where compared with another copy, unresolved V genes explain less than half of these, and the others have no known cause. V, J and clone size were drawn from that table, and D and trimming were deduced from the DNA. This sample holds around 82,000 clones; about 78% were observed only once. The ten largest clones represent around 5.4% of the sample.

The chain was built from TRBV19 and TRBJ1-1; no D gene is confidently identified. The sample consisted of PBMCs. The TCR comes from a male donor in good health and CMV-seropositive. Read as DNA, the sequence is TGTGCCAGTAGAGTCAGTCCATACCCGAACACTGAAGCTTTCTTT. Translated, it gives CASRVSPYPNTEAFF.